This TCR beta chain was recorded in a study of regulatory T cells in long-lasting Graves disease. General study points: The sample size was small, and this may have reduced accuracy.

This clonotype was observed at least ten times. Antigen unknown. CDR1 and CDR2 (germline): SGHAT, FQNNGV. Trimming cost V 5 bases and J 10 bases, with 19 bases left between them. The CDR3 consists of 14 residues. The time point here: newly diagnosed GD, antithyroid drugs for less than 3 months. RNA extracted from PBMCs served as the sequencing template. Peripheral blood, at roughly 9 milliliters, went into EDTA tubes. To make TCR beta libraries, researchers used iRepertoire HTBI primers and Arm-PCR of CDR3 regions. TCRdb reanalysed the multiplex PCR reads using MiXCR and keeps one entry per CDR3 protein. Of around 470,000 distinct CDR3 sequences detected, 12% to 15% appear once; the ten largest clones hold approximately 17%. This same sample was also part of a study on T cells in Graves' hyperthyroidism and ophthalmopathy.

This receptor was identified in a woman in her fifties or sixties with Graves disease. The sequenced sample was peripheral blood mononuclear cells (PBMCs), obtained at new diagnosis, from a patient treated with antithyroid drugs. V is TRBV11-2 and J is TRBJ2-3; no clear D gene. CDR3 sequence: CASSPTGTWDPQYF. The CDR3, as DNA: TGTGCCAGCAGCCCCACGGGCACTTGGGATCCGCAGTATTTT.